These T cell receptor beta chains were read from a single sample in a study of T cell repertoires in cytomegalovirus infection. One entry per CDR3 protein, called by TCRdb with MiXCR from the reads. The table includes under 95,000 distinct CDR3 sequences, about half detected once. These receptors are not linked to any known antigen. The sample in question was CD8+ T cells from cultured PBMCs, obtained from culture after CMV antigen stimulation. Receptors were obtained from a human donor in good health (CMV status not recorded). Some clones in this sample may be carry-over from other donors' samples. The CDR3 runs from the conserved cysteine through the conserved F or W. The D gene is left open where the match is weak. Clone size is not always given. Where it is, it says once, few, many or a class for expanded clones.

>NA|few|TRBV7-2|TRBJ1-3
CASSHRAASSGNTIYF
TGTGCCAGCAGCCACCGGGCGGCAAGCTCTGGAAACACCATATATTTT
>NA|NA|TRBV25-1|TRBJ1-1
CASRYMNTEAFF
TGTGCCAGCAGGTACATGAACACTGAAGCTTTCTTT
>TRBD1|few|TRBV7-9|TRBJ2-4
CASSYQGAENIQYF
TGTGCCAGCAGTTATCAGGGGGCTGAGAACATTCAGTACTTC
>TRBD2|NA|TRBV29-1|TRBJ2-1
CSVVGLAVSSYNEQFF
TGCAGCGTCGTGGGACTAGCGGTGAGCTCCTACAATGAGCAGTTCTTC
>NA|few|TRBV7-8|TRBJ2-1
CASSLVAYNEQFF
TGTGCCAGCAGCTTAGTGGCTTACAATGAGCAGTTCTTC
>TRBD1|NA|TRBV12-3/TRBV12-4|TRBJ1-2
CASSQQGAGYGYTF
TGTGCCAGCAGTCAACAGGGGGCTGGGTATGGCTACACCTTC
>NA|NA|TRBV9|TRBJ2-7
CASSVESSYEQYF
TGTGCCAGCAGCGTAGAGAGCTCCTACGAGCAGTACTTC
>TRBD2|NA|TRBV30|TRBJ2-1
CAWFLAGDTYNEQFF
TGTGCCTGGTTCCTAGCGGGAGACACCTACAATGAGCAGTTCTTC
>NA|few|TRBV7-8|TRBJ2-6
CASSLFGGSGANVLTF
TGTGCCAGCAGCCTCTTCGGCGGATCTGGGGCCAACGTCCTGACTTTC
>NA|few|TRBV7-9|TRBJ2-7
CASSLDSTSYEQYF
TGTGCCAGCAGCTTAGATAGCACTTCCTACGAGCAGTACTTC
>TRBD2|few|TRBV4-2|TRBJ2-7
CASSQVGGRGYEQYF
TGTGCCAGCAGCCAAGTGGGGGGGAGGGGCTACGAGCAGTACTTC
>NA|NA|TRBV20-1|TRBJ2-7
CSARDSRQLSYEQYF
TGCAGTGCTAGAGATAGCCGGCAGTTAAGCTACGAGCAGTACTTC
>NA|few|TRBV6-2/TRBV6-3|TRBJ2-5
CASSSPDLAWETQYF
TGTGCCAGCAGTTCCCCGGACCTGGCCTGGGAGACCCAGTACTTC
>NA|few|TRBV27|TRBJ2-3
CASSLTAEGRDITDTQYF
TGTGCCAGCAGTTTAACGGCCGAGGGGCGGGACATCACAGATACGCAGTATTTT
>NA|NA|TRBV6-5|TRBJ2-2
CASSSTGIGELFF
TGTGCCAGCAGTTCCACAGGGATCGGGGAGCTGTTTTTT
>NA|NA|TRBV19|TRBJ1-6
CASSIDWRSSYNSPLHF
TGTGCCAGTAGTATAGATTGGAGGAGCTCCTATAATTCACCCCTCCACTTT